The 27 T cell receptor beta chains listed next were all sequenced from one sample in a study of blood T cell repertoires in COVID-19 (dated by TCRdb to 2018 to 2021). Libraries were made using the immunoSEQ multiplex PCR assay. The table comes from immuneACCESS by way of TCRdb, which keeps in-frame sequences with V and J called. Part of the clones is missing from these tables; in studies checked, under half for an unresolved V gene and the rest for unknown reasons. The sample has some 400,000 clones on record, around 90% of them singletons. The top ten constitute 2.5% to 3.5% of the sample. The material sequenced was peripheral blood. These receptors all come from a human donor in a cohort sampled during active COVID-19.

The V call is TRBV29-1, the J call TRBJ2-3; the D gene is possibly TRBD1 (5 bases). The germline V gene has CDR1 SQVTM and CDR2 ANQGSEA. The CDR3 runs 12 residues. The V and J ends lost 7 bases and 0 bases respectively, with 8 bases between them. The DNA of the CDR3 is TGCAGCGCAAGGGGAAGCACAGATACGCAGTATTTT. Translation: CSARGSTDTQYF.

This clone appeared a single time. The genes are TRBV5-1 and TRBJ1-4; D is ambiguous. The CDR3 loop spans 15 amino acids. Germline lookup yields CDR1 SGHRS and CDR2 YFSETQ. Trimming pared 7 bases from V and 3 bases from J, leaving 16 bases between. CDR3 bases: TGCGCCAGCGGCGATATCGGCGAGGCTAATGAAAAACTGTTTTTT. Protein product: CASGDIGEANEKLFF.

The rearrangement joins TRBV20-1 to TRBJ2-2, with D tentatively TRBD1 (6 bases). With 3 bases removed from V and 6 bases from J, the gap between germline ends came to 11 bases. This CDR3 is 13 amino acids long. The germline gives CDR1 DFQATT, CDR2 SNEGSKA (reference sequence). The CDR3 region has the DNA TGCAGTGCTAGTAGGGGGTGGCCCGGGGAGCTGTTTTTT. Residues: CSASRGWPGELFF.

The chain joins TRBV2 to TRBJ1-5; D is undetermined. The V gene lost 5 bases and the J gene lost 0 bases, with 8 bases spanning the gap. Germline V gene sequence: CDR1 SNHLY, CDR2 FYNNEI. The CDR3 contains 14 residues. The chain's CDR3 is CASSPDISNQPQHF. DNA of the CDR3: TGTGCCAGCAGTCCCGACATTAGCAATCAGCCCCAGCATTTT.

The chain is built from TRBV28 and TRBJ2-3; D unclear. Germline V gene lookup returns CDR1 MDHEN and CDR2 SYDVKM. CDR3 length: 16 amino acids. The germline V and J ends were trimmed by 4 bases and 0 bases, with 14 bases remaining between them. The CDR3 here is CASSSLASPSTDTQYF. CDR3 bases: TGTGCCAGCAGTTCGTTAGCCAGTCCTAGCACAGATACGCAGTATTTT. The complete variable domain, with remaining parts taken from reference TRBV28 and TRBJ2-3, reads DVKVTQSSRYLVKRTGEKVFLECVQDMDHENMFWYRQDPGLGLRLIYFSYDVKMKEKGDIPEGYSVSREKKERFSLILESASTNQTSMYLCASSSLASPSTDTQYFGPGTRLTVL.

A single count supports this clone. This chain connects TRBV5-1 to TRBJ1-2; 8 bases fit TRBD1. This CDR3 has 15 residues. V gave up 0 bases and J gave up 4 bases; unmatched junction bases: 5. Germline values: CDR1 SGHRS, CDR2 YFSETQ. In DNA, the CDR3 is TGCGCCAGCAGCTTGGAGGGACAGGCCGGCTATGGCTACACCTTC. It translates to CASSLEGQAGYGYTF.

The chain links TRBV6-5 to TRBJ2-1; D may be TRBD2 (7 bases). The CDR3 length is 15 residues. V was clipped by 6 bases and J by 5 bases, with 17 bases between them. The germline V gene encodes CDR1 MNHEY and CDR2 SVGAGI. The CDR3 sequence is CASSFVAGANNEQFF. As DNA, the CDR3 is TGTGCCAGCAGCTTTGTCGCGGGGGCCAACAATGAGCAGTTCTTC.

The chain joins TRBV5-6 to TRBJ1-5, with 8 nucleotides matching TRBD1. Germline V CDR1 and CDR2: SGHDT, YYEEEE. V was pared by 3 bases and J by 0 bases, with 5 bases of the junction left unmatched. The CDR3 has 16 residues. CDR3 in amino acids: CASSSGTGYSNQPQHF. In DNA, the CDR3 is TGTGCCAGCAGCTCCGGGACAGGTTATAGCAATCAGCCCCAGCATTTT.

This clone was recorded only once. This chain uses TRBV5-6 with TRBJ1-2; a possible D gene is TRBD1 (5 bases). Trimming stripped 4 bases from V and 5 bases from J, with 12 bases between. This CDR3 spans 13 amino acids. CDR1 is SGHDT and CDR2 is YYEEEE in the germline V gene. CDR3 nucleotide sequence: TGTGCCAGCAGCCCCGGACACGTTTATGGCTACACCTTC. Translated, it gives CASSPGHVYGYTF.

CDR3 protein: CASSLVSVTGGIEQYF. The CDR3 DNA follows: TGTGCCAGCAGCTTAGTAAGTGTAACAGGGGGCATCGAGCAGTACTTC. The chain has TRBV7-2 and TRBJ2-7; 9 bases agree with TRBD1. V lost 1 base, J lost 6 bases, and 10 bases stayed unmatched. Germline CDR1 reads SGHTA; CDR2 reads FQGNSA. The CDR3 is 16 amino acids.

Here the CDR3 reads CASSLGRRNTIYF. The CDR3 DNA reads TGTGCCAGCAGCTTGGGCCGGAGAAACACCATATATTTT. V is TRBV11-3 and J is TRBJ1-3; D not resolved. Trimming shortened V by 3 bases and J by 5 bases, and 8 bases separated the two germline ends. CDR3 length equals 13 residues. Germline CDR1 is SGHNT and CDR2 is YENEEA.

As for this clone: One junction end does not reproduce the germline sequence, and a read error may be involved. V and J are TRBV7-7 and TRBJ1-1; no reliable D call. This CDR3 is built from 13 residues. From germline, CDR1 is SSHAT and CDR2 FNYEAQ (reference sequence). CDR3 region: CASSLGENTEAFF. CDR3 coding DNA: TGTGCTAGCAGCTTAGGAGAGAACACTGAAGCTTTCTTT.

CDR3 loop: CASSYPRKGGETQYF. The CDR3 DNA reads TGTGCCAGCAGTTACCCCAGGAAGGGAGGAGAGACCCAGTACTTC. This chain uses TRBV6-2 or TRBV6-3 with TRBJ2-5; D perhaps matches TRBD2 (6 bases). V lost 2 bases and J lost 4, with 14 bases in between. CDR1 is MNHEY, CDR2 SVGEGT, per germline. The CDR3 loop spans 15 amino acids.

The chain links TRBV7-8 to TRBJ2-5, with 8 nucleotides matching TRBD2. V gave up 3 bases and J gave up 4 bases; unmatched junction bases: 1. CDR3 length: 13 residues. Germline CDR1 is SGHVS and CDR2 is FQNEAQ. As DNA, the CDR3 is TGTGCCAGCAGCTTCAGCGGGGGAGAGACCCAGTACTTC. Translated, it gives CASSFSGGETQYF.

The chain joins TRBV29-1 to TRBJ2-1; 8 bases are a match to TRBD2. The V and J ends lost 3 bases and 9 bases, in that order; junction bases with no gene match: 13. The CDR3 runs to 15 residues. Per the germline V gene, CDR1 is SQVTM and CDR2 is ANQGSEA. The DNA for the CDR3 is TGCAGCGTTGAGGACATGGGACTAGACTTGACTGAGCAGTTCTTC. Residues: CSVEDMGLDLTEQFF.

The CDR3 DNA reads TGTGCCAGCAGTGGCGGACAGGGAGCAGTTGAGCAGTTCTTC. Residues: CASSGGQGAVEQFF. J is TRBJ2-1 and V is TRBV6-2 or TRBV6-3; 8 bases agree with TRBD1. CDR1 and CDR2 from the germline V gene are MNHEY and SVGEGT. Germline trimming cut 5 bases from V and 9 bases from J; bases unmatched to any gene: 9. The CDR3 consists of 14 residues.

This chain connects TRBV7-2 to TRBJ2-5; 7 positions agree with TRBD2. Germline CDR1 SGHTA, CDR2 FQGNSA. This CDR3 comprises 14 residues. The ends lost 1 base at V and 7 bases at J; junction bases unmatched: 6. The CDR3 here is CASSLGGGAGTQYF. CDR3 sequence (DNA): TGTGCCAGCAGCTTAGGGGGGGGTGCCGGGACCCAGTACTTC. Variable domain in full (rest from reference TRBV7-2 and TRBJ2-5): GAGVSQSPSNKVTEKGKDVELRCDPISGHTALYWYRQSLGQGLEFLIYFQGNSAPDKSGLPSDRFSAERTGGSVSTLTIQRTQQEDSAVYLCASSLGGGAGTQYFGPGTRLLVL.

The chain combines TRBV7-9 with TRBJ2-1; 10 nucleotides align to TRBD2. The V gene end was trimmed by 1 base and the J gene end by 3 bases; junction bases not matched to a gene: 6. Looked up from germline, CDR1 is SEHNR and CDR2 is FQNEAQ (reference sequence). The CDR3 length is 17 residues. CDR3 bases: TGTGCCAGCAGCTTAGTGGCCGGGACTAGCGACTACAATGAGCAGTTCTTC. It translates to CASSLVAGTSDYNEQFF. Full variable domain (missing parts from reference TRBV7-9 and TRBJ2-1): DTGVSQNPRHKITKRGQNVTFRCDPISEHNRLYWYRQTLGQGPEFLTYFQNEAQLEKSRLLSDRFSAERPKGSFSTLEIQRTEQGDSAMYLCASSLVAGTSDYNEQFFGPGTRLTVL.

The chain recombines TRBV11-2 with TRBJ2-3; the D gene is possibly TRBD2 (5 bases). In germline, CDR1 is SGHAT, CDR2 FQNNGV. The V and J ends lost 5 bases and 3 bases respectively, with 9 bases between them. The CDR3 length is 13 residues. The CDR3 here is CASSAGVTDTQYF. Written as DNA, the CDR3 is TGTGCCAGCAGCGCCGGGGTTACAGATACGCAGTATTTT.

The chain links TRBV6-5 to TRBJ2-1; TRBD2 aligns across 14 bases. CDR3 length equals 14 residues. Germline V CDR1 and CDR2: MNHEY, SVGAGI. J was trimmed by 8 bases and V by 5 bases; bases with no gene match: 2. The CDR3 spells CASSQGLAGDEQFF. CDR3 DNA sequence: TGTGCCAGCAGTCAGGGACTAGCGGGAGATGAGCAGTTCTTC.

This clone was found once. The chain uses TRBV28 and TRBJ2-2, with TRBD2 matching 7 bases. The CDR3 totals 14 residues. The V segment lost 7 bases and the J segment 7 bases; nucleotides outside the gene matches: 9. Germline values: CDR1 MDHEN, CDR2 SYDVKM. The DNA of the CDR3 is TGTGCCAGCACCCGACTAGCTTATGACGGGGAGCTGTTTTTT. As protein: CASTRLAYDGELFF.

This rearrangement joins TRBV9 to TRBJ2-7; D may be TRBD1 (6 bases). Between the trimmed V and J ends, which lost 0 bases and 4 bases, there was a span of 20 bases. Germline V gene lookup returns CDR1 SGDLS and CDR2 YYNGEE. The CDR3 extends over 17 amino acids. DNA of the CDR3: TGTGCCAGCAGCGTAGGCGTACAGGGCCAGATCCAATACGAGCAGTACTTC. It yields the protein CASSVGVQGQIQYEQYF.

The chain carries TRBV5-4 and TRBJ2-3; 11 bases fit TRBD2. The CDR3 has 16 residues. V was pared by 3 bases and J by 2 bases, with 5 bases of the junction left unmatched. Germline CDR1 reads SGHNT; CDR2 reads YYREEE (reference sequence). The CDR3 loop reads CASSSHSGGVTDTQYF. CDR3 bases: TGTGCCAGCAGCTCCCATAGCGGGGGGGTCACAGATACGCAGTATTTT.

The chain recombines TRBV9 with TRBJ2-1; 8 nucleotides line up with TRBD1. Losses at the gene ends were 3 bases for V and 9 bases for J; bases not matched to a gene: 5. The CDR3 loop spans 13 amino acids. The germline V gene has CDR1 SGDLS and CDR2 YYNGEE. The CDR3: CASSATGVGEQFF. The CDR3 nucleotides read TGTGCCAGCAGCGCGACAGGGGTTGGTGAGCAGTTCTTC.

As regards this clone: This sample includes further DNA sequences coding for the same CDR3. This chain links TRBV5-4 with TRBJ1-1; unclear D gene. The V gene lost 0 bases and the J gene lost 2 bases, with 8 bases spanning the gap. This CDR3 comprises 14 residues. Germline V gene sequence: CDR1 SGHNT, CDR2 YYREEE (reference sequence). CDR3 region: CASSLGHRNTEAFF. The CDR3 DNA reads as TGTGCCAGCAGCTTGGGGCACCGAAACACTGAAGCTTTCTTT.

The chain combines TRBV14 with TRBJ1-5, with 7 bases identical to TRBD1. Germline CDR1 and CDR2: SGHDN and FVKESK. V trimming: 4 bases; J trimming: 4 bases; junction bases outside the gene matches: 1. The CDR3 contains 13 residues. The CDR3 loop reads CASSRDSNQPQHF. CDR3 coding DNA: TGTGCCAGCAGCCGGGACAGTAATCAGCCCCAGCATTTT. Full variable domain (rest looked up from reference TRBV14 and TRBJ1-5): EAGVTQFPSHSVIEKGQTVTLRCDPISGHDNLYWYRRVMGKEIKFLLHFVKESKQDESGMPNNRFLAERTGGTYSTLKVQPAELEDSGVYFCASSRDSNQPQHFGDGTRLSIL.

This clone was observed a single time. The rearrangement joins TRBV5-1 to TRBJ2-1; 8 nucleotides line up with TRBD1. Trimming removed 7 bases from V and 1 base from J; junction bases left unmatched: 4. Germline V gene data show CDR1 as SGHRS and CDR2 as YFSETQ. The CDR3 runs to 14 residues. CDR3 nucleotide sequence: TGCGCCAGCTACACAGGGGGTTCCTACAATGAGCAGTTCTTC. This translates into CASYTGGSYNEQFF.